This TCR beta chain was observed in a study of cytomegalovirus exposure and HLA in healthy donors. With 60 Vbeta and 13 Jbeta primers, the PCR was carried out. The table came from immunoSEQ multiplex PCR; TCRdb's copy has only in-frame clones and leaves some out. In the table there are about 170,000 clones, around 80% of which are singletons. The CDR3 contains 12 residues. CDR1 is MNHEY and CDR2 is SMNVEV in the germline V gene (reference sequence). Between the trimmed V and J ends, which lost 8 bases and 4 bases, there was a span of 10 bases. The sequence was collected from a girl aged 5-17 years in good health and CMV-seropositive. The rearrangement links TRBV27 to TRBJ2-3; D is unresolved. The sample comprised PBMCs. In nucleotides, the CDR3 is TGTGCCAGCTCACACCTCGCAGATACGCAGTATTTT. It encodes CASSHLADTQYF.